The rows below give T cell receptor beta chains drawn from one sample of a study of blood T cell repertoires in COVID-19. Repertoires were generated with immunoSEQ multiplex PCR, while TCRdb's copy carries only in-frame clones and drops some. The sample contains around 340,000 clones, roughly nine tenths of which appear only once. The sequenced sample consisted of peripheral blood. These receptors came from a woman aged 55-69 years with COVID-19, enrolled during active disease. Both conserved end residues are part of each CDR3. Fields, in order: D gene, J gene, V gene, clone size, CDR3 protein, CDR3 DNA. A D gene is named only where the DNA matches it firmly. Part of the rows lack a size; the others show once, few, many or a class for expanded clones.

D: .
J: TRBJ1-5
V: TRBV19
size: .
CDR3: CASSIFRGLEGQPQHF
DNA: TGTGCCAGTAGTATTTTCAGGGGCCTAGAGGGTCAGCCCCAGCATTTT

D: TRBD1
J: TRBJ2-2
V: TRBV5-1
size: .
CDR3: CASSEGQGSTGELFF
DNA: TGCGCCAGCAGCGAAGGACAGGGCAGCACCGGGGAGCTGTTTTTT

D: .
J: TRBJ1-3
V: TRBV9
size: .
CDR3: CASSVPGGNTIYF
DNA: TGTGCCAGCAGCGTACCAGGTGGAAACACCATATATTTT

D: .
J: TRBJ1-1
V: TRBV7-2
size: .
CDR3: CASSLVPTEAFF
DNA: TGTGCCAGCAGCTTAGTTCCTACTGAAGCTTTCTTT

D: TRBD1
J: TRBJ1-2
V: TRBV5-4
size: .
CDR3: CASSPEMGTGGSYGYTF
DNA: TGTGCCAGCAGCCCCGAGATGGGGACAGGGGGCAGCTATGGCTACACCTTC

D: TRBD1
J: TRBJ1-2
V: TRBV4-2
size: .
CDR3: CASSQPGQERDYGYTF
DNA: TGTGCCAGCAGCCAACCAGGACAGGAGAGGGACTATGGCTACACCTTC

D: .
J: TRBJ1-4
V: TRBV7-8
size: .
CDR3: CASSLVRGSDEKLFF
DNA: TGTGCCAGCAGCTTAGTCCGGGGATCAGACGAAAAACTGTTTTTT

D: .
J: TRBJ1-1
V: TRBV27
size: .
CDR3: CASSTTRNTEAFF
DNA: TGTGCCAGCAGTACAACACGGAACACTGAAGCTTTCTTT

D: .
J: TRBJ2-7
V: TRBV3-1/TRBV3-2
size: .
CDR3: CASSQDLTAEQYF
DNA: TGTGCCAGCAGCCAAGATCTAACAGCCGAGCAGTACTTC

D: .
J: TRBJ1-1
V: TRBV6-5
size: .
CDR3: CASRWFGGGTEAFF
DNA: TGTGCCAGCAGATGGTTCGGGGGTGGCACTGAAGCTTTCTTT

D: .
J: TRBJ1-2
V: TRBV27
size: .
CDR3: CASSLRGNYGYTF
DNA: TGTGCCAGCAGTTTAAGGGGAAACTATGGCTACACCTTC

D: .
J: TRBJ2-5
V: TRBV3-1/TRBV3-2
size: few
CDR3: CASSQDRRETQYF
DNA: TGTGCCAGCAGCCAAGACAGAAGAGAGACCCAGTACTTC

D: TRBD2
J: TRBJ2-2
V: TRBV3-1/TRBV3-2
size: .
CDR3: CASSQGPSGLANTGELFF
DNA: TGTGCCAGCAGCCAAGGACCTTCGGGACTAGCGAACACCGGGGAGCTGTTTTTT

D: TRBD1
J: TRBJ1-2
V: TRBV6-5
size: .
CDR3: CASSYTGQGAGYTF
DNA: TGTGCCAGCAGTTACACCGGACAGGGCGCTGGCTACACCTTC

D: .
J: TRBJ2-7
V: TRBV6-5
size: .
CDR3: CASSTTPSSYEQYF
DNA: TGTGCCAGCTCTACCACTCCGTCTTCCTACGAGCAGTACTTC

D: .
J: TRBJ1-1
V: TRBV30
size: .
CDR3: CAWGDLHTEAFF
DNA: TGTGCCTGGGGGGACTTGCACACTGAAGCTTTCTTT

D: TRBD1
J: TRBJ1-1
V: TRBV19
size: once
CDR3: CASSTQGAGFNEAFF
DNA: TGTGCCAGTAGTACCCAGGGGGCGGGATTTAATGAAGCTTTCTTT